The rows below give T cell receptor beta chains drawn from one sample of a study of identical twins. TCRdb fed the 5' RACE reads into MiXCR, producing one record per CDR3 protein. The profile shows a few hundred thousand distinct CDR3 sequences, over 5% of them singletons. These data were also filed under a second study, of T cells expressing NK-cell markers.

Specimen: CD8+ T cells sorted from blood. The source of these receptors is a young woman in good health. Both conserved end residues are part of each CDR3. The order of the fields is V gene, CDR3 length, J gene, D gene, clone size, CDR3 protein, CDR3 DNA. A D gene is named only where the DNA matches it firmly. Size values are once, few and many counts, or a class for expanded clones, and some rows have none.

TRBV21-1	12	TRBJ1-3	.	many	CASSKGGNTIYF	TGTGCCAGCAGCAAAGGCGGAAACACCATATATTTT
TRBV9	11	TRBJ2-1	.	.	CASSARDEQFF	TGTGCCAGCAGCGCGAGGGATGAGCAGTTCTTC
TRBV12-3/TRBV12-4	17	TRBJ2-2	TRBD2	.	CASTTIRGDLRSGELFF	TGTGCCAGCACCACGATCCGGGGGGATTTAAGGTCCGGGGAGCTGTTTTTT
TRBV12-3/TRBV12-4	14	TRBJ2-7	TRBD2	.	CASSFSGGSYEQYF	TGTGCCAGCAGCTTTAGCGGGGGCTCCTACGAGCAGTACTTC
TRBV6-6	12	TRBJ2-7	.	.	CASSYHRDEQYF	TGTGCCAGCAGTTACCACAGGGACGAGCAGTACTTC
TRBV27	13	TRBJ2-7	.	.	CASSLSWGYEQYF	TGTGCCAGCAGTTTATCTTGGGGCTACGAGCAGTACTTC
TRBV7-8	12	TRBJ1-1	.	.	CASSVGRTEAFF	TGTGCCAGCAGCGTAGGGAGGACTGAAGCTTTCTTT
TRBV10-3	13	TRBJ2-7	.	few	CAISEDTSYEQYF	TGTGCCATCAGTGAGGACACCTCCTACGAGCAGTACTTC
TRBV14	16	TRBJ2-1	TRBD1	few	CASSQSGTGSYNEQFF	TGTGCCAGCAGCCAATCGGGGACAGGGTCTTACAATGAGCAGTTCTTC
TRBV7-9	16	TRBJ2-5	TRBD2	few	CASSETSGNLQETQYF	TGTGCCAGCAGCGAGACTAGCGGAAATCTCCAAGAGACCCAGTACTTC
TRBV27	15	TRBJ1-4	.	many	CASRLYPRGNEKLFF	TGTGCCAGCAGGCTTTATCCTCGGGGTAATGAAAAACTGTTTTTT
TRBV12-3/TRBV12-4	17	TRBJ2-1	TRBD2	many	CASSPGPLAGERYEQFF	TGTGCCAGCAGTCCCGGCCCTTTAGCGGGAGAGCGCTATGAGCAGTTCTTC
TRBV6-5	16	TRBJ1-3	.	few	CASSYQGPTVGNTIYF	TGTGCCAGCAGTTACCAGGGCCCGACGGTTGGAAACACCATATATTTT
TRBV3-1	19	TRBJ2-3	TRBD2	few	CASSQVGLAGGPWADTQYF	TGTGCCAGCAGCCAAGTCGGGTTAGCGGGAGGGCCTTGGGCAGATACGCAGTATTTT
TRBV27	11	TRBJ2-7	.	.	CASKGPYEQYF	TGTGCCAGCAAGGGTCCCTACGAGCAGTACTTC
TRBV4-1	14	TRBJ2-1	.	few	CASSQAQRLNEQFF	TGCGCCAGCAGCCAAGCGCAGCGACTGAATGAGCAGTTCTTC
TRBV4-3	18	TRBJ2-2	.	.	CASSQEMPGLPNTGELFF	TGCGCCAGCAGCCAAGAAATGCCGGGACTCCCGAACACCGGGGAGCTGTTTTTT
TRBV20-1	22	TRBJ2-3	TRBD2	.	CSASSWGGLAGEDPHGTDTQYF	TGCAGTGCTAGTTCGTGGGGAGGACTAGCGGGAGAAGACCCGCACGGCACAGATACGCAGTATTTT
TRBV6-5	12	TRBJ1-2	.	few	CASNSGGYGYTF	TGTGCCAGCAACTCGGGGGGGTATGGCTACACCTTC
TRBV20-1	14	TRBJ1-2	.	few	CSARDPQGQRGYTF	TGCAGTGCTAGAGACCCCCAGGGTCAAAGAGGCTACACCTTC
TRBV4-3	14	TRBJ2-1	TRBD2	.	CASSWSGSFNEQFF	TGCGCCAGCAGCTGGAGCGGGAGCTTCAATGAGCAGTTCTTC
TRBV12-3/TRBV12-4	14	TRBJ1-1	.	.	CASSSWVMNTEAFF	TGTGCCAGCAGTTCTTGGGTGATGAACACTGAAGCTTTCTTT
TRBV20-1	14	TRBJ2-1	TRBD2	.	CSAFSGRGNNEQFF	TGCAGTGCGTTTAGCGGGAGGGGCAACAATGAGCAGTTCTTC
TRBV15	15	TRBJ2-1	.	many	CATESLTPGANEQFF	TGTGCCACCGAGTCTTTAACACCAGGGGCGAATGAGCAGTTCTTC
TRBV19	16	TRBJ1-1	.	few	CASSPLSGRIEEEAFF	TGTGCCAGTAGTCCCTTGTCGGGGAGGATCGAAGAGGAAGCTTTCTTT
TRBV18	16	TRBJ2-6	.	.	CASSPPGTSGANVLTF	TGTGCCAGCTCACCACCCGGGACCTCTGGGGCCAACGTCCTGACTTTC
TRBV29-1	12	TRBJ2-1	TRBD1	many	CSVKTGSSEQFF	TGCAGCGTGAAGACAGGGTCTAGTGAGCAGTTCTTC
TRBV12-3/TRBV12-4	15	TRBJ2-5	TRBD2	many	CASSLELAGEETQYF	TGTGCCAGCAGTTTAGAACTAGCGGGGGAAGAGACCCAGTACTTC
TRBV19	15	TRBJ2-1	.	.	CATVLGGTAYNEQFF	TGTGCCACCGTGTTAGGGGGTACCGCCTACAATGAGCAGTTCTTC
TRBV11-2	14	TRBJ2-5	.	few	CASSSGGDWETQYF	TGTGCCAGCAGCTCAGGCGGGGATTGGGAGACCCAGTACTTC
TRBV9	16	TRBJ2-1	TRBD1	.	CASSITGTGHVDEQFF	TGTGCCAGCAGCATAACCGGGACAGGGCATGTAGATGAGCAGTTCTTC
TRBV27	14	TRBJ2-2	.	.	CASSLSRAGGELFF	TGTGCCAGCAGTTTATCAAGGGCGGGCGGGGAGCTGTTTTTT
TRBV7-9	15	TRBJ2-2	.	.	CASSLGSGIPGELFF	TGTGCCAGCAGCTTGGGCAGCGGTATTCCCGGGGAGCTGTTTTTT
TRBV13	14	TRBJ2-7	.	few	CASSFRIRPHEQYF	TGTGCCAGCAGCTTCCGAATTAGGCCCCACGAGCAGTACTTC
TRBV7-2	14	TRBJ2-7	TRBD1	.	CASSLGPGQSEQYF	TGTGCCAGCAGCTTGGGGCCGGGACAGTCCGAGCAGTACTTC
TRBV6-2/TRBV6-3	15	TRBJ1-1	.	.	CASNLRGVWNTEAFF	TGTGCCAGCAACCTTAGAGGGGTGTGGAACACTGAAGCTTTCTTT
TRBV12-3/TRBV12-4	14	TRBJ1-5	.	.	CASSLNLMNQPQHF	TGTGCCAGCAGTTTAAATCTCATGAATCAGCCCCAGCATTTT
TRBV5-1	14	TRBJ2-1	.	many	CASSLGGARNEQFF	TGCGCCAGCAGCTTGGGGGGGGCTAGAAATGAGCAGTTCTTC
TRBV7-3	14	TRBJ2-5	.	few	CASSSSGGTETQYF	TGTGCCAGCAGCTCCAGCGGTGGGACAGAGACCCAGTACTTC
TRBV7-8	14	TRBJ2-7	.	few	CASSFEPPHYEQYF	TGTGCCAGCAGCTTCGAGCCACCCCACTACGAGCAGTACTTC
TRBV5-4	14	TRBJ1-1	.	few	CASSSGAGNTEAFF	TGTGCCAGCAGCTCCGGCGCCGGGAACACTGAAGCTTTCTTT
TRBV16	12	TRBJ2-7	.	few	CASSQSHYEQYF	TGTGCCAGCAGCCAATCCCACTACGAGCAGTACTTC
TRBV27	16	TRBJ2-3	TRBD1	once	CASSPLQGAPTDTQYF	TGTGCCAGCAGTCCACTCCAGGGGGCGCCCACAGATACGCAGTATTTT
TRBV27	14	TRBJ1-1	.	few	CASSRGRGNTEAFF	TGTGCCAGCAGTCGAGGTAGGGGGAACACTGAAGCTTTCTTT
TRBV29-1	13	TRBJ1-2	TRBD1	few	CSVWGTGVYGYTF	TGCAGCGTATGGGGGACAGGAGTCTATGGCTACACCTTC
TRBV2	15	TRBJ2-1	TRBD2	few	CASSDELAGVNEQFF	TGTGCCAGCAGTGATGAGCTAGCGGGAGTCAATGAGCAGTTCTTC
TRBV27	14	TRBJ2-3	TRBD2	many	CASSSGGRTDTQYF	TGTGCCAGCAGCTCGGGGGGGCGCACAGATACGCAGTATTTT
TRBV29-1	12	TRBJ2-7	.	many	CSVPKSSYEQYF	TGCAGCGTTCCTAAGTCCTCCTACGAGCAGTACTTC
TRBV20-1	14	TRBJ2-1	TRBD1	many	CSARTGQDVAEQFF	TGCAGTGCTAGGACGGGACAGGATGTGGCTGAGCAGTTCTTC
TRBV7-9	16	TRBJ2-7	TRBD2	.	CASSSFGGGRTYEQYF	TGTGCCAGCAGCTCGTTCGGGGGGGGGAGAACCTACGAGCAGTACTTC
TRBV11-2	15	TRBJ1-2	.	many	CASSFESRGDYGYTF	TGTGCCAGCAGCTTCGAATCCAGGGGAGACTATGGCTACACCTTC